This T cell receptor beta chain comes out of a study of T-cell memory formation after mild COVID-19. The study's findings and limits: Pre-infection memory already had some responding clones, implying cross-reactive memory joined.

Note on this clonotype: Its antigen is still unknown.

UMIs and sample barcodes were carried by the TCR alpha and TCR beta cDNA libraries that 5'RACE produced using constant-segment primers. TCRdb re-derived calls from the 5' RACE reads in MiXCR, one entry per CDR3 protein. The sample carries about 320,000 distinct CDR3 sequences, 13% to 15% recorded once. The ends were cut back, 0 bases at V and 0 bases at J, with 15 bases in the middle. There are 18 residues in the CDR3. Germline V gene data show CDR1 as MNHEY and CDR2 as SVGAGI. The material sequenced was PBMCs or a T cell subset sorted from them (not recorded which). V usage is TRBV6-5 and J usage is TRBJ2-4; the D gene could be TRBD1 or TRBD2 (5 bases each). This sequence originates from a man aged 18 to 35 who had mild COVID-19 (a few samples of this study predate the infection). Cell type and time point are not known. The CDR3 loop reads CASSYSPGTGIAKNIQYF. As DNA, the CDR3 is TGTGCCAGCAGTTACTCGCCCGGGACGGGGATAGCCAAAAACATTCAGTACTTC.